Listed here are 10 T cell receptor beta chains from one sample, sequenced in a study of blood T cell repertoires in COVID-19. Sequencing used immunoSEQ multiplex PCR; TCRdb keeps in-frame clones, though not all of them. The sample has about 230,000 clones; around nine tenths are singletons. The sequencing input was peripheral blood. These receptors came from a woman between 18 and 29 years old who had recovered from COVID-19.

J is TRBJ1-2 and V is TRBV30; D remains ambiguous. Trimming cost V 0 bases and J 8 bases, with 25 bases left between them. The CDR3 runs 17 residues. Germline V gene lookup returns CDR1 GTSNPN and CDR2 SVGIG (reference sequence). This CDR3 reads CAWSVTPGAYYIWGYTF. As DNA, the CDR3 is TGTGCCTGGAGTGTAACCCCAGGTGCCTATTATATATGGGGCTACACCTTC.

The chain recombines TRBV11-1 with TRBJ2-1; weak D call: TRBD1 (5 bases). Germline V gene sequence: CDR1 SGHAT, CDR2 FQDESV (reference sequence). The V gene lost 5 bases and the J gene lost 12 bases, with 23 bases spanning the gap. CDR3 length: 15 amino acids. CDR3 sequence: CASSPSPGAKNRQFF. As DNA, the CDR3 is TGTGCCAGCAGCCCCTCCCCTGGGGCCAAAAATCGGCAGTTCTTC.

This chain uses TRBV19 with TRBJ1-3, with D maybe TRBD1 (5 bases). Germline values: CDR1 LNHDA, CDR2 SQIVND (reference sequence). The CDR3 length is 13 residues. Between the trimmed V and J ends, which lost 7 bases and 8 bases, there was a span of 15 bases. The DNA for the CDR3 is TGTGCCAGTACCCTGGACACGTACCACACCATATATTTT. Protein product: CASTLDTYHTIYF.

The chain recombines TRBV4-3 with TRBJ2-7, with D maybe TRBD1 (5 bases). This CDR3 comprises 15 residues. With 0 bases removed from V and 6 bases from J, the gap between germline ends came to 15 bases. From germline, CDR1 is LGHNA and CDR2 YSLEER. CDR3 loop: CASSQERSQGGEQYF. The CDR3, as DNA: TGCGCCAGCAGCCAAGAAAGGAGCCAGGGCGGCGAGCAGTACTTC.

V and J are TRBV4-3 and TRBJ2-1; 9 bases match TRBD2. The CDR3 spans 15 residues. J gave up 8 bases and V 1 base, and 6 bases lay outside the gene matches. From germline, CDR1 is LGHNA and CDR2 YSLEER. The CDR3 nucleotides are TGCGCCAGCAGCCAAGTTCTGGCGGGAGGGGATGAGCAGTTCTTC. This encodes CASSQVLAGGDEQFF.

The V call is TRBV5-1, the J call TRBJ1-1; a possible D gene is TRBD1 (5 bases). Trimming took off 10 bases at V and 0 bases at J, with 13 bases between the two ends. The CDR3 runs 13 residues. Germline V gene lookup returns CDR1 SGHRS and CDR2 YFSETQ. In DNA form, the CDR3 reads TGCGCCTCCGGGGAGGGGATGAACACTGAAGCTTTCTTT. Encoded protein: CASGEGMNTEAFF. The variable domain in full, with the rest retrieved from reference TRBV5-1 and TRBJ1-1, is KAGVTQTPRYLIKTRGQQVTLSCSPISGHRSVSWYQQTPGQGLQFLFEYFSETQRNKGNFPGRFSGRQFSNSRSEMNVSTLELGDSALYLCASGEGMNTEAFFGQGTRLTVV.

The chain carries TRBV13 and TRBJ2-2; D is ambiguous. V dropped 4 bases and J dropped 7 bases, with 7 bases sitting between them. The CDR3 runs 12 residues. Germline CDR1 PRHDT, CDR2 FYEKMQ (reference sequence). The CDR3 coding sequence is TGTGCCAGCAGCTCAGTTGGCGGGGAGCTGTTTTTT. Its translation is CASSSVGGELFF.

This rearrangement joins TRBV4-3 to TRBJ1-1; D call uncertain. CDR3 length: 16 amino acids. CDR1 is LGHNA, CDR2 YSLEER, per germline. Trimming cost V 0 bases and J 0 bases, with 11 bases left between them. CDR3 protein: CASSQDHGGMNTEAFF. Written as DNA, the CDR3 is TGCGCCAGCAGCCAAGATCATGGAGGCATGAACACTGAAGCTTTCTTT.

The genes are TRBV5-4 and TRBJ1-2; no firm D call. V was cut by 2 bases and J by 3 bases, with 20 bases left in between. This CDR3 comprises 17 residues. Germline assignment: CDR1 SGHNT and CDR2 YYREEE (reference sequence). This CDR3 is CASSLDRTDFSHYGYTF. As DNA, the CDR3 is TGTGCCAGCAGCTTAGACCGTACGGACTTTTCGCACTATGGCTACACCTTC.

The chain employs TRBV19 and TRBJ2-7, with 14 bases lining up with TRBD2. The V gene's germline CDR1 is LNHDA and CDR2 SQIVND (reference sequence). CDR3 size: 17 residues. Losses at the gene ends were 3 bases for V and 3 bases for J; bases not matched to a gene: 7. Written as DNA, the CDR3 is TGTGCCAGTAGTATGGGGGGACTAGCGGGAGAGTACTACGAGCAGTACTTC. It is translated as CASSMGGLAGEYYEQYF.